The 26 T cell receptor beta chains below all came from one sample that was sequenced in a study of blood T cell repertoires in COVID-19. The table came from immunoSEQ multiplex PCR; TCRdb's copy has only in-frame clones and leaves some out. The table shows fewer than 300,000 clones, with roughly 80% occurring only once. Sequenced material: peripheral blood. These receptors all stem from a person between 70 and 80 years old with COVID-19, enrolled during active disease.

This sequence joins TRBV3-1 (or the pseudogene TRBV3-2) and TRBJ1-1; D unclear. The V end lost 3 bases, the J end lost 4 bases, and 3 bases lay between the germline ends. CDR1 is LGHDT, CDR2 YNNKEL, per germline (reference sequence). There are 11 residues in the CDR3. This chain's CDR3 is CASSHLTEAFF. CDR3 DNA sequence: TGTGCCAGCAGCCATCTCACTGAAGCTTTCTTT.

The chain has TRBV19 and TRBJ2-1; maybe TRBD1 (7 bases). The CDR3 totals 14 residues. The V gene lost 5 bases and the J gene lost 10 bases, with 18 bases spanning the gap. Germline V gives CDR1 LNHDA, CDR2 SQIVND (reference sequence). The CDR3 sequence is CASSAQGGRREQFF. The CDR3 DNA reads as TGTGCCAGTAGTGCCCAGGGGGGACGCAGGGAGCAGTTCTTC.

The V call is TRBV19, the J call TRBJ2-7, with 7 nucleotides matching TRBD1. CDR1 is LNHDA, CDR2 SQIVND, per germline (reference sequence). V shed 4 bases and J 3 bases; nucleotides not matched to a gene: 9. This CDR3 spans 15 amino acids. Here the CDR3 reads CASSTRTGFFYEQYF. The CDR3 nucleotides read TGTGCCAGTAGTACCCGGACAGGTTTTTTCTACGAGCAGTACTTC. Full variable domain (missing parts from reference TRBV19 and TRBJ2-7): DGGITQSPKYLFRKEGQNVTLSCEQNLNHDAMYWYRQDPGQGLRLIYYSQIVNDFQKGDIAEGYSVSREKKESFPLTVTSAQKNPTAFYLCASSTRTGFFYEQYFGPGTRLTVT.

This CDR3 reads CASRVPQGADYGYTF. The DNA of the CDR3 is TGTGCCAGCAGGGTACCACAGGGGGCAGACTATGGCTACACCTTC. V usage is TRBV28 and J usage is TRBJ1-2, with 9 nucleotides matching TRBD1. Germline V lookup: CDR1 MDHEN, CDR2 SYDVKM. Germline trimming cut 6 bases from V and 3 bases from J; bases unmatched to any gene: 8. The CDR3 contains 15 residues.

The chain carries TRBV18 and TRBJ2-5; TRBD1 might be the D (5 bases). V was shortened by 4 bases and J by 1 base, with 13 bases between the two germline ends. CDR3 size: 15 residues. CDR1 and CDR2 from the germline V gene are KGHSH and LQKENI. CDR3 sequence (DNA): TGTGCCAGCTCACTACAAGGACACCTCCAAGAGACCCAGTACTTC. The encoded protein is CASSLQGHLQETQYF.

The chain joins TRBV28 to TRBJ1-5; TRBD1 might be the D (5 bases). The V gene lost 7 bases and the J gene lost 5 bases, with 24 bases spanning the gap. This CDR3 has 17 residues. Germline CDR1 MDHEN, CDR2 SYDVKM. The CDR3 DNA sequence: TGTGCCAGCAAGGGGTCGATGGCAGACAAAACCCATCAGCCCCAGCATTTT. Amino acids: CASKGSMADKTHQPQHF.

The rearrangement links TRBV6-6 to TRBJ1-5; D is possibly TRBD1 (5 bases). Between the trimmed V and J ends, which lost 6 bases and 1 base, there was a span of 10 bases. CDR3 length: 14 amino acids. Germline lookup yields CDR1 MNHNY and CDR2 SVGAGI (reference sequence). This CDR3 reads CASRTGGSNQPQHF. For the CDR3, the DNA is TGTGCCAGCAGAACGGGGGGGAGCAATCAGCCCCAGCATTTT.

The rearrangement uses TRBV4-1 and TRBJ1-1; 7 bases are shared with TRBD1. This CDR3 comprises 16 residues. Germline lookup yields CDR1 MGHRA and CDR2 YSYEKL. Trimming cost V 4 bases and J 4 bases; bases outside gene matches: 12. CDR3 loop: CASSRPKGAPSTEAFF. The DNA for the CDR3 is TGCGCCAGCAGCCGCCCAAAGGGGGCCCCCAGCACTGAAGCTTTCTTT.

The chain uses TRBV6-5 and TRBJ2-7, with TRBD2 identical over 8 bases. J gave up 2 bases and V 8 bases, and 2 bases lay outside the gene matches. The CDR3 spans 12 residues. Germline V lookup: CDR1 MNHEY, CDR2 SVGAGI. CDR3 residues: CASRTSTYEQYF. The CDR3 DNA sequence: TGTGCCAGCCGGACTAGCACCTACGAGCAGTACTTC.

In this sample, this clone turned up a few times. The chain employs TRBV2 and TRBJ1-5, with D tentatively TRBD1 (5 bases). This CDR3 is 15 amino acids long. The V gene lost 6 bases and the J gene lost 5 bases, with 17 bases spanning the gap. The V gene's germline CDR1 is SNHLY and CDR2 FYNNEI. CDR3 nucleotide sequence: TGTGCCAGCAGGGGGTCCAGGGCTGGGGATCAGCCCCAGCATTTT. Its translation is CASRGSRAGDQPQHF.

V and J are TRBV6-2 or TRBV6-3 and TRBJ2-2, with D tentatively TRBD1 (6 bases). This CDR3 has 16 amino acids. Germline-derived CDR1 and CDR2 are MNHEY and SVGEGT. V was shortened by 3 bases and J by 1 base, with 12 bases between the two germline ends. The DNA of the CDR3 is TGTGCCAGCAGTTATTCTACAGGGCAGAACACCGGGGAGCTGTTTTTT. Amino acid sequence: CASSYSTGQNTGELFF.

This rearrangement joins TRBV7-2 to TRBJ2-7; tentative D call: TRBD1 (5 bases). The length of the CDR3 is 14 residues. CDR1 SGHTA and CDR2 FQGNSA come from the germline V gene. Between the trimmed V and J ends, which lost 4 bases and 4 bases, there was a span of 14 bases. CDR3 sequence: CASSSFPTEYEQYF. CDR3 sequence (DNA): TGTGCCAGCAGCTCGTTCCCGACAGAATACGAGCAGTACTTC.

Points on this clone: Other DNA sequences in the sample encode the same CDR3. This chain uses TRBV7-2 with TRBJ2-7, with TRBD1 matching over 11 bases. After removal of 1 base from V and 3 bases from J, the junction contained 2 bases not matched to a gene. The CDR3 sequence is 15 residues long. Germline V lookup: CDR1 SGHTA, CDR2 FQGNSA. CDR3 coding DNA: TGTGCCAGCAGCTTAGGCGGGACAGGGGGCTACGAGCAGTACTTC. It is translated as CASSLGGTGGYEQYF.

The gene calls are TRBV7-9 and TRBJ2-5, with a weak D call TRBD1 (6 bases). The CDR3 sequence is 16 residues long. The germline CDR1 and CDR2 sequences are SEHNR and FQNEAQ (reference sequence). Trimming took 5 bases from V and 2 from J, leaving 18 bases between them. The CDR3, as DNA: TGTGCCAGCAGCCCAGGGGTCAGGGGTCGTCAAGAGACCCAGTACTTC. Translation: CASSPGVRGRQETQYF. The full variable domain, with the rest looked up from reference TRBV7-9 and TRBJ2-5, is DTGVSQNPRHKITKRGQNVTFRCDPISEHNRLYWYRQTLGQGPEFLTYFQNEAQLEKSRLLSDRFSAERPKGSFSTLEIQRTEQGDSAMYLCASSPGVRGRQETQYFGPGTRLLVL.

The CDR3 loop reads CASSVGENNEQFF. CDR3 sequence (DNA): TGTGCCAGCAGCGTTGGAGAAAACAATGAGCAGTTCTTC. This chain uses TRBV9 with TRBJ2-1; D uncertain. V was cut by 2 bases and J by 5 bases, with 8 bases left in between. This CDR3 is built from 13 residues. CDR1 is SGDLS and CDR2 is YYNGEE in the germline V gene.

The chain combines TRBV27 with TRBJ2-7; TRBD1 matches 10 bases. The CDR3 has 17 residues. From germline, CDR1 is MNHEY and CDR2 SMNVEV (reference sequence). Trimming removed 6 bases from V and 4 bases from J; junction bases left unmatched: 15. CDR3: CASRLLTGTGDLYEQYF. The CDR3 nucleotides read TGTGCCAGCAGACTCCTAACCGGGACAGGGGATCTTTACGAGCAGTACTTC.

This chain uses TRBV7-8 with TRBJ2-1, with TRBD1 matching 11 bases. Germline V gene data show CDR1 as SGHVS and CDR2 as FQNEAQ. V trimming: 5 bases; J trimming: 4 bases; junction bases outside the gene matches: 10. This CDR3 is built from 17 residues. This CDR3 reads CASSKTGQGVLYNEQFF. The CDR3 DNA is TGTGCCAGCAGCAAGACGGGACAGGGGGTCTTATACAATGAGCAGTTCTTC. The variable domain in full, with the rest retrieved from reference TRBV7-8 and TRBJ2-1, is GAGVSQSPRYKVAKRGQDVALRCDPISGHVSLFWYQQALGQGPEFLTYFQNEAQLDKSGLPSDRFFAERPEGSVSTLKIQRTQQEDSAVYLCASSKTGQGVLYNEQFFGPGTRLTVL.

The chain carries TRBV7-2 and TRBJ2-1; 8 bases are shared with TRBD1. The V segment lost 5 bases and the J segment 8 bases; nucleotides outside the gene matches: 8. The germline V gene has CDR1 SGHTA and CDR2 FQGNSA. This CDR3 is built from 14 residues. In DNA, the CDR3 is TGTGCCAGCAGCGGGCGGACAGGGTCCCATGAGCAGTTCTTC. Its translation: CASSGRTGSHEQFF.

The V call is TRBV4-1, the J call TRBJ2-1; TRBD2 matches at 9 bases. The CDR3 is 21 residues long. J gave up 4 bases and V 0 bases, and 19 bases lay outside the gene matches. Germline assignment: CDR1 MGHRA and CDR2 YSYEKL. The CDR3 DNA reads TGCGCCAGCAGCCAAGATGAGGACACCCCGATCCTAGCGGGATTGTACAATGAGCAGTTCTTC. Protein sequence: CASSQDEDTPILAGLYNEQFF.

The chain has TRBV5-1 and TRBJ2-5; no clear D. The CDR3 extends over 13 amino acids. Trimming pared 7 bases from V and 1 base from J, leaving 11 bases between. The germline CDR1 and CDR2 sequences are SGHRS and YFSETQ. CDR3 region: CASHSRPQETQYF. The DNA for the CDR3 is TGCGCCAGCCATAGCCGTCCCCAAGAGACCCAGTACTTC.

The V gene is TRBV20-1, the J gene TRBJ2-3; D possibly corresponds to TRBD1 (5 bases). This CDR3 spans 14 amino acids. V lost 5 bases and J 0 bases, leaving 12 bases between the germline ends. Per the germline V gene, CDR1 is DFQATT and CDR2 is SNEGSKA (reference sequence). CDR3 bases: TGCAGTGCTCGTGGACAAACTAGCACAGATACGCAGTATTTT. As protein: CSARGQTSTDTQYF.

The chain combines TRBV24-1 with TRBJ2-1; D might be TRBD2 (5 bases). Germline V gene lookup returns CDR1 KGHDR and CDR2 SFDVKD. The length of the CDR3 is 15 residues. Trimming took 6 bases from V and 6 from J, leaving 17 bases between them. The CDR3 loop reads CATSSPGSFGNEQFF. The CDR3 DNA reads as TGTGCCACCAGTTCCCCGGGGTCTTTCGGCAATGAGCAGTTCTTC.

This clone was seen a few times. The rearrangement links TRBV30 to TRBJ2-2; possible D gene TRBD2, 6 bases. CDR3 size: 16 residues. Germline CDR1 is GTSNPN and CDR2 is SVGIG (reference sequence). Trimming pared 2 bases from V and 7 bases from J, leaving 20 bases between. CDR3 loop: CAWSNPWRGEIGELFF. The CDR3 nucleotides read TGTGCCTGGAGTAATCCGTGGAGGGGAGAAATCGGGGAGCTGTTTTTT.

The chain has TRBV12-3 or TRBV12-4 and TRBJ1-6; tentative D call: TRBD1 (6 bases). This CDR3 contains 12 residues. With 5 bases removed from V and 9 bases from J, the gap between germline ends came to 8 bases. For the CDR3, the DNA is TGTGCCAGCAGTACAGGGTTTTCACCCCTCCACTTT. It yields the protein CASSTGFSPLHF.

This chain uses TRBV19 with TRBJ2-1; weak D call: TRBD2 (6 bases). The CDR3 contains 15 residues. The germline V gene encodes CDR1 LNHDA and CDR2 SQIVND (reference sequence). Trimming cost V 6 bases and J 0 bases, with 12 bases left between them. The CDR3 DNA sequence: TGTGCCAGTAGACCCGACGGGGGCTCCTACAATGAGCAGTTCTTC. It translates to CASRPDGGSYNEQFF. The variable domain in full, with the rest retrieved from reference TRBV19 and TRBJ2-1, is DGGITQSPKYLFRKEGQNVTLSCEQNLNHDAMYWYRQDPGQGLRLIYYSQIVNDFQKGDIAEGYSVSREKKESFPLTVTSAQKNPTAFYLCASRPDGGSYNEQFFGPGTRLTVL.

This clone was counted a few times. V and J are TRBV5-8 and TRBJ2-2, with a weak D call TRBD2 (6 bases). The length of the CDR3 is 15 residues. Germline V gene lookup returns CDR1 SGHTS and CDR2 YDEGEE. V shed 4 bases and J shed 8 bases, with 18 bases lying between them. CDR3 protein: CASSGGTHNWGELFF. In DNA form, the CDR3 reads TGTGCCAGCAGCGGCGGGACCCACAACTGGGGGGAGCTGTTTTTT.